This record concerns one T cell receptor beta chain sequence. Its antigen is still unknown. Primers: 60 Vbeta forward and 13 Jbeta reverse. Libraries were prepared by immunoSEQ multiplex PCR; TCRdb keeps only in-frame clonotypes and omits some of them. The table has about 160,000 clones, 70% to 80% seen once; the top ten hold approximately 1.5%. J was trimmed by 0 bases and V by 0 bases; bases with no gene match: 3. Germline V CDR1 and CDR2: SGHDT, YYEEEE. CDR3 size: 16 residues. The data stem from a study of cytomegalovirus exposure and HLA in healthy donors. Whole-study results and caveats: Confirmation in vitro established that three CMV-associated chains were specific for CMV antigens.

This receptor was obtained from a man aged 35-49 years in good health and CMV-seronegative. The specimen was PBMCs. The rearrangement links TRBV5-6 to TRBJ2-3; the match to TRBD1 covers 8 bases. The CDR3 nucleotides read TGTGCCAGCAGCTTGGGGACAGGGCTTAGCACAGATACGCAGTATTTT. This translates into CASSLGTGLSTDTQYF.